This T cell receptor (beta chain) was identified in a study of blood T cell repertoires in COVID-19. Here immunoSEQ multiplex PCR was the method, and the copy in TCRdb shows in-frame clones only, minus some. The data show around 8,800 clones, 85% to 90% seen once. Material: peripheral blood. This TCR was recovered from a man in his sixties with acute or convalescent COVID-19.

The CDR3 DNA is TGCGCCAGCAGCTTGGGACAGGGGAATTATGGCTACACCTTC. Protein sequence: CASSLGQGNYGYTF. The chain is built from TRBV5-1 and TRBJ1-2; 8 positions agree with TRBD1. V lost 0 bases, J lost 5 bases, and 3 bases stayed unmatched. The V gene's germline CDR1 is SGHRS and CDR2 YFSETQ. This CDR3 contains 14 residues.